These 26 T cell receptor beta chains were sequenced from one sample in a study of T cell responses to AZD1222 COVID-19 vaccine. The repertoire was sequenced with immunoSEQ multiplex PCR; TCRdb's copy has only in-frame clones and lacks some. The sample consists of 200,000 or so clones, about 94% of them appearing once. Specimen: peripheral blood, collected on day 0 of AZD1222 vaccination. The source is an adult in good health.

This sequence joins TRBV6-5 and TRBJ1-3; TRBD1 is a possible D gene (6 bases). Trimming took off 5 bases at V and 0 bases at J, with 11 bases between the two ends. The CDR3 length is 15 residues. The germline V gene has CDR1 MNHEY and CDR2 SVGAGI. The CDR3 region is CASSITGNSGNTIYF. Here the CDR3 DNA reads TGTGCCAGCAGTATAACAGGGAACTCTGGAAACACCATATATTTT.

The V call is TRBV3-1 (or the pseudogene TRBV3-2), the J call TRBJ2-1; TRBD1 matches at 10 bases. This CDR3 contains 14 residues. Germline V gene lookup returns CDR1 LGHDT and CDR2 YNNKEL (reference sequence). V lost 11 bases and J lost 9; bases outside the gene matches: 13. CDR3 loop: CASARDRGVREQFF. CDR3 nucleotide sequence: TGTGCCTCTGCTCGGGACAGGGGAGTGCGTGAGCAGTTCTTC.

The V call is TRBV28, the J call TRBJ1-1; D unclear. V was pared by 8 bases and J by 1 base, with 14 bases between. Germline assignment: CDR1 MDHEN and CDR2 SYDVKM. The CDR3 extends over 14 amino acids. The CDR3 coding sequence is TGTGCCAGCCTCAAGGTTTTGGGGAACACTGAAGCTTTCTTT. Translating it yields CASLKVLGNTEAFF. The full variable domain, its missing parts supplied by reference TRBV28 and TRBJ1-1, is DVKVTQSSRYLVKRTGEKVFLECVQDMDHENMFWYRQDPGLGLRLIYFSYDVKMKEKGDIPEGYSVSREKKERFSLILESASTNQTSMYLCASLKVLGNTEAFFGQGTRLTVV.

The V gene is TRBV3-1 (or the pseudogene TRBV3-2), the J gene TRBJ2-5; D is possibly TRBD1 or TRBD2 (5 bases each). V was cut by 4 bases and J by 0 bases, with 15 bases left in between. In germline, CDR1 is LGHDT, CDR2 YNNKEL (reference sequence). The CDR3 covers 16 residues. The chain's CDR3 is CASSPSGRRYQETQYF. The CDR3, as DNA: TGTGCCAGCAGCCCATCAGGGCGGAGGTACCAAGAGACCCAGTACTTC.

This clone was recorded once. V usage is TRBV4-1 and J usage is TRBJ1-1, with TRBD1 identical over 7 bases. The length of the CDR3 is 14 residues. Trimming took 1 base from V and 2 from J; bases not matched to a gene: 1. Germline V gene data show CDR1 as MGHRA and CDR2 as YSYEKL. In DNA, the CDR3 is TGCGCCAGCAGCCAAGGACAGGGAAACACTGAAGCTTTCTTT. As protein: CASSQGQGNTEAFF.

This rearrangement joins TRBV2 to TRBJ2-5; D possibly corresponds to TRBD1 (7 bases). Germline CDR1 and CDR2: SNHLY and FYNNEI. V dropped 4 bases and J dropped 4 bases, with 10 bases sitting between them. This CDR3 is 13 amino acids long. DNA of the CDR3: TGTGCCAGCAGTGCAGGGGGGCGAGAGACCCAGTACTTC. Its translation is CASSAGGRETQYF.

V usage is TRBV9 and J usage is TRBJ2-3; the D gene is possibly TRBD2 (5 bases). The CDR3 runs 15 residues. CDR1 is SGDLS and CDR2 is YYNGEE in the germline V gene. With 3 bases removed from V and 2 bases from J, the gap between germline ends came to 13 bases. CDR3: CASSGRADLTDTQYF. The CDR3 region has the DNA TGTGCCAGCAGCGGAAGAGCGGATCTCACAGATACGCAGTATTTT.

This chain uses TRBV12-2 with TRBJ2-1; the table names TRBD1, a call not compared with the DNA. TRBV12-2 is labeled a pseudogene. The length of the CDR3 is 16 residues. The chain's CDR3 is CASRLADGTGCHEQFF. CDR3 coding DNA: TGTGCAAGTCGCTTAGCGGACGGGACAGGGTGCCATGAGCAGTTCTTC.

CDR3 amino acids: CASSKLETYEQYF. CDR3 DNA: TGTGCCAGCAGCAAACTAGAAACCTACGAGCAGTACTTC. This chain links TRBV5-4 with TRBJ2-7, with a possible D match to TRBD2 (5 bases). The CDR3 extends over 13 amino acids. The V and J ends lost 4 bases and 2 bases respectively, with 10 bases between them. Per the germline V gene, CDR1 is SGHNT and CDR2 is YYREEE (reference sequence). Complete variable domain (other parts from reference TRBV5-4 and TRBJ2-7): ETGVTQSPTHLIKTRGQQVTLRCSSQSGHNTVSWYQQALGQGPQFIFQYYREEENGRGNFPPRFSGLQFPNYSSELNVNALELDDSALYLCASSKLETYEQYFGPGTRLTVT.

The rearrangement joins TRBV27 to TRBJ1-1, with D perhaps TRBD1 (6 bases). Per germline, CDR1 MNHEY and CDR2 SMNVEV (reference sequence). This CDR3 region has 14 residues. The V end was cut by 2 bases, the J end by 1 base, with 8 bases between. This CDR3 reads CASSLTQGNTEAFF. The CDR3 bases are TGTGCCAGCAGTTTAACACAGGGGAACACTGAAGCTTTCTTT.

Only a few counts were recorded for this clone. The chain joins TRBV18 to TRBJ2-3; D is perhaps TRBD1 (5 bases). The CDR3 sequence is 17 residues long. Germline V gene data show CDR1 as KGHSH and CDR2 as LQKENI. Between the trimmed V and J ends, which lost 4 bases and 2 bases, there was a span of 19 bases. CDR3 region: CASSLNRRQLYTDTQYF. In nucleotides, the CDR3 is TGTGCCAGCTCACTAAATCGACGACAGCTATACACAGATACGCAGTATTTT.

The V gene is TRBV9, the J gene TRBJ1-1; D is unresolved. Deletions cut 0 bases from V and 1 base from J, with 10 bases between. The CDR3 sequence is 15 residues long. Germline CDR1 reads SGDLS; CDR2 reads YYNGEE. The CDR3 is CASSVEAGENTEAFF. The DNA for the CDR3 is TGTGCCAGCAGCGTAGAGGCTGGGGAGAACACTGAAGCTTTCTTT.

For the CDR3, the DNA is TGTGCCAGCAGTTCCGGGGGGGAGGTACATGGCTACACCTTC. Translating it yields CASSSGGEVHGYTF. The chain employs TRBV28 and TRBJ1-2; D may be TRBD1 (5 bases). The germline V gene has CDR1 MDHEN and CDR2 SYDVKM. The ends were cut back, 4 bases at V and 6 bases at J, with 15 bases in the middle. The CDR3 sequence is 14 residues long.

The chain combines TRBV7-3 with TRBJ1-1; D possibly corresponds to TRBD1 (6 bases). This CDR3 is 13 amino acids long. V lost 1 base to trimming and J lost 5 bases, with 8 bases between them. Germline V gene sequence: CDR1 SGHTA, CDR2 FQGTGA. CDR3 coding DNA: TGTGCCAGCAGCTTAAACAGGGCGACTGAAGCTTTCTTT. It yields the protein CASSLNRATEAFF.

The chain has TRBV6-5 and TRBJ1-6; no reliable D call. This CDR3 comprises 15 residues. The ends were cut back, 6 bases at V and 0 bases at J, with 9 bases in the middle. From germline, CDR1 is MNHEY and CDR2 SVGAGI. The CDR3: CASSPASSYNSPLHF. CDR3 sequence (DNA): TGTGCCAGCAGCCCAGCGAGCTCCTATAATTCACCCCTCCACTTT.

In DNA form, the CDR3 reads TGTGCCAGCAGCCGTGCCGTCAGCGGGAGAACGAGCGGGGAGCTGTTTTTT. It translates to CASSRAVSGRTSGELFF. The V and J genes are TRBV3-1 (or the pseudogene TRBV3-2) and TRBJ2-2; 8 bases are a match to TRBD2. V was pared by 4 bases and J by 7 bases, with 14 bases of the junction left unmatched. Germline loops: CDR1 LGHDT, CDR2 YNNKEL (reference sequence). CDR3 length equals 17 residues.

The chain couples TRBV7-8 to TRBJ2-1; 9 nucleotides align to TRBD1. V lost 4 bases to trimming and J lost 0 bases; unmatched junction nucleotides: 13. CDR1 SGHVS and CDR2 FQNEAQ come from the germline V gene. The CDR3 loop spans 19 amino acids. CDR3 sequence: CASSSGQGPSSSSYNEQFF. In DNA, the CDR3 is TGTGCCAGCAGCTCCGGACAGGGGCCGTCCTCAAGCTCCTACAATGAGCAGTTCTTC.

The V and J genes are TRBV9 and TRBJ2-3, with TRBD2 matching 9 bases. The CDR3 runs 14 residues. V was clipped by 6 bases and J by 1 base; unmatched bases: 3. Germline assignment: CDR1 SGDLS and CDR2 YYNGEE. This chain's CDR3 is CASKRLAGTDTQYF. Written as DNA, the CDR3 is TGTGCCAGCAAACGACTAGCGGGCACAGATACGCAGTATTTT.

The V call is TRBV4-2, the J call TRBJ2-2; D may be TRBD1 (6 bases). Germline V gene lookup returns CDR1 LGHNA and CDR2 YNFKEQ. Trimming took 4 bases from V and 5 from J, leaving 14 bases between them. CDR3 length equals 15 residues. The CDR3 nucleotides are TGTGCCAGCAGCCCCACCTCACAGGGAACCGGGGAGCTGTTTTTT. It translates to CASSPTSQGTGELFF.

The chain links TRBV19 to TRBJ1-5; D is unresolved. Trimming pared 3 bases from V and 9 bases from J, leaving 21 bases between. The CDR3 length is 16 residues. Germline CDR1 LNHDA, CDR2 SQIVND (reference sequence). CDR3 nucleotide sequence: TGTGCCAGTAGTATCGGCGACAACGCTCCCAGGAGGCCCCAGCATTTT. Amino acid sequence: CASSIGDNAPRRPQHF.

The CDR3 DNA sequence: TGTGCCAGCAGTCCCCAGGGTATCGGCAATCAGCCCCAGCATTTT. Its translation is CASSPQGIGNQPQHF. The V and J genes are TRBV6-5 and TRBJ1-5; perhaps TRBD1 as D (5 bases). The germline CDR1 and CDR2 sequences are MNHEY and SVGAGI. This CDR3 spans 15 amino acids. V was shortened by 5 bases and J by 2 bases, with 13 bases between the two germline ends.

The V call is TRBV10-1, the J call TRBJ1-1; D ambiguous. Germline CDR1 is WNHNN and CDR2 is SYGVQD (reference sequence). V shed 7 bases and J shed 1 base, with 7 bases lying between them. The CDR3 has 12 amino acids. The CDR3 DNA sequence: TGCGCCAGCAAGGGATCGAACACTGAAGCTTTCTTT. Protein sequence: CASKGSNTEAFF.

The J gene is TRBJ2-7, the V gene TRBV19; maybe TRBD2 (6 bases). V gave up 0 bases and J gave up 2 bases, with 8 bases separating them. The germline CDR1 and CDR2 sequences are LNHDA and SQIVND (reference sequence). CDR3 length equals 14 residues. This CDR3 reads CASSIEEGPYEQYF. The CDR3 DNA sequence: TGTGCCAGTAGTATAGAGGAGGGGCCCTACGAGCAGTACTTC.

V and J are TRBV12-3 or TRBV12-4 and TRBJ1-1; 7 bases agree with TRBD1. The junction had 5 bases not matched to a gene; V was cut back by 7 bases and J by 3 bases. This CDR3 has 13 residues. This CDR3 is CASTPGGYTEAFF. In DNA, the CDR3 is TGTGCCAGCACCCCAGGGGGGTACACTGAAGCTTTCTTT.

V is TRBV28 and J is TRBJ1-2; D remains unclear. The CDR3 contains 12 residues. CDR1 is MDHEN, CDR2 SYDVKM, per germline. V dropped 6 bases and J dropped 2 bases, with 7 bases sitting between them. The CDR3 here is CASSRQNYGYTF. CDR3 in DNA: TGTGCCAGCAGCCGGCAGAACTATGGCTACACCTTC.

This CDR3 reads CASSKTRTGELFF. The CDR3 coding sequence is TGTGCCAGCAGTAAGACACGCACCGGGGAGCTGTTTTTT. The chain links TRBV6-5 to TRBJ2-2; D is unclear. Trimming pared 5 bases from V and 4 bases from J, leaving 8 bases between. The CDR3 sequence is 13 residues long. Germline values: CDR1 MNHEY, CDR2 SVGAGI.